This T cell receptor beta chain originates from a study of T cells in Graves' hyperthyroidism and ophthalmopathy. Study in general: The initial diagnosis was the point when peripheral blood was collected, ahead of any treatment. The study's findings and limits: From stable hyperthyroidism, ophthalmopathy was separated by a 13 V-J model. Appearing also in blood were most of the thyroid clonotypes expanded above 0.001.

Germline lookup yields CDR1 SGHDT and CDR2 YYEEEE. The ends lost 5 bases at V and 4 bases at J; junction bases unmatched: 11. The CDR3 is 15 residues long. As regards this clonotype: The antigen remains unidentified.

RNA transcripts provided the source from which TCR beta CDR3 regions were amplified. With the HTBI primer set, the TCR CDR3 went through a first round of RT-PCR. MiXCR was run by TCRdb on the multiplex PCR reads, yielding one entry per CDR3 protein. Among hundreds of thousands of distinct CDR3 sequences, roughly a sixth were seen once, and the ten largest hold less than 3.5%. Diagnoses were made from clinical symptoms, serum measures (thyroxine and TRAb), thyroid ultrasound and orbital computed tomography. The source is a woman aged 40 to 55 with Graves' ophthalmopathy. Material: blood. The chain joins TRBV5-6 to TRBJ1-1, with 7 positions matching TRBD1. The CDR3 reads CASSSTGWPGTEAFF. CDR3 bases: TGTGCCAGCAGTTCGACAGGGTGGCCGGGCACTGAAGCTTTCTTT.